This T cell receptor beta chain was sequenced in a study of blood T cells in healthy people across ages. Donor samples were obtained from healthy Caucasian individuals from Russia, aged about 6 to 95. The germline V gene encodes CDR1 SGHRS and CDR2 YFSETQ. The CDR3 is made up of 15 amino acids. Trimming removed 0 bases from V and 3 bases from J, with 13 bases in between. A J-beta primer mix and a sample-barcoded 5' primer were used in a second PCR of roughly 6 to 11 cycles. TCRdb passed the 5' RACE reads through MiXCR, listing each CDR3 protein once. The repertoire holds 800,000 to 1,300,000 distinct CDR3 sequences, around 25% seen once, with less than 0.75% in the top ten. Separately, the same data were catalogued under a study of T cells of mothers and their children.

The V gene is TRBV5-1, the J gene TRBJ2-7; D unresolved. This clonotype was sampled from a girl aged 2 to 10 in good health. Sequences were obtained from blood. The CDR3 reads CASSLDGGEHYEQYF. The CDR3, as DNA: TGCGCCAGCAGCTTGGATGGCGGAGAACACTACGAGCAGTACTTC.